The next 23 T cell receptor beta chains were all read from a single sample in a study of shared T cell receptors in the human thymus. Only in-frame clones appear in the TCRdb table, and some are missing; sequencing was by immunoSEQ multiplex PCR. Among 500,000 to 750,000 clones listed, around 89% were seen once. The same sample was also studied in work on human thymus T cells.

Sequencing was done on a sample of thymocytes. Receptors were obtained from a boy under two years old with a congenital heart defect.

This rearrangement joins TRBV7-8 to TRBJ2-1; 16 nucleotides align to TRBD2. Germline assignment: CDR1 SGHVS and CDR2 FQNEAQ. Trimming took 5 bases from V and 7 from J; bases not matched to a gene: 11. The CDR3 has 18 residues. The CDR3 DNA reads as TGTGCCAGCAGCGCTGGGACTAGCGGGAGGGACCTGGGTAATGAGCAGTTCTTC. Protein sequence: CASSAGTSGRDLGNEQFF. Full variable domain (remainder filled in from reference TRBV7-8 and TRBJ2-1): GAGVSQSPRYKVAKRGQDVALRCDPISGHVSLFWYQQALGQGPEFLTYFQNEAQLDKSGLPSDRFFAERPEGSVSTLKIQRTQQEDSAVYLCASSAGTSGRDLGNEQFFGPGTRLTVL.

This chain uses TRBV29-1 with TRBJ1-1, with TRBD1 identical over 9 bases. The germline V gene encodes CDR1 SQVTM and CDR2 ANQGSEA. The CDR3 is 13 residues long. After removal of 5 bases from V and 5 bases from J, the junction contained 6 bases not matched to a gene. CDR3 in amino acids: CSVPQGAETEAFF. CDR3 bases: TGCAGCGTTCCACAGGGGGCTGAAACTGAAGCTTTCTTT. Full variable domain (remainder filled in from reference TRBV29-1 and TRBJ1-1): SAVISQKPSRDICQRGTSLTIQCQVDSQVTMMFWYRQQPGQSLTLIATANQGSEATYESGFVIDKFPISRPNLTFSTLTVSNMSPEDSSIYLCSVPQGAETEAFFGQGTRLTVV.

The chain joins TRBV5-6 to TRBJ2-1; the match to TRBD1 covers 7 bases. The CDR3 spans 17 residues. The germline gives CDR1 SGHDT, CDR2 YYEEEE. The junction had 7 bases not matched to a gene; V was cut back by 1 base and J by 0 bases. The CDR3 spells CASSLNRGQGSYNEQFF. The CDR3 DNA reads TGTGCCAGCAGCTTGAATAGGGGGCAAGGCTCCTACAATGAGCAGTTCTTC.

This clone was detected only a few times. V and J are TRBV4-3 and TRBJ2-1, with 11 bases matching TRBD2. Germline V CDR1 and CDR2: LGHNA, YSLEER. This CDR3 contains 18 residues. Trimming took 1 base from V and 7 from J; bases not matched to a gene: 12. This CDR3 reads CASSQGGSGRGGENEQFF. The CDR3 DNA reads as TGCGCCAGCAGCCAAGGTGGTAGCGGGAGGGGAGGGGAAAATGAGCAGTTCTTC.

The gene calls are TRBV5-1 and TRBJ2-5, with a tentative D call TRBD2 (5 bases). Trimming left V 4 bases short and J 2 bases short, with 21 bases between. CDR1 SGHRS and CDR2 YFSETQ come from the germline V gene. The CDR3 sequence is 17 residues long. This CDR3 is CASSLKARGIVQETQYF. In DNA form, the CDR3 reads TGCGCCAGCAGCCTCAAAGCTCGAGGGATCGTACAAGAGACCCAGTACTTC.

The rearrangement links TRBV15 to TRBJ2-5; possibly TRBD2 for D (6 bases). Trimming removed 2 bases from V and 5 bases from J, with 18 bases in between. Germline values: CDR1 LNHNV, CDR2 YYDKDF (reference sequence). This CDR3 is built from 16 residues. In DNA, the CDR3 is TGTGCCACCAGCAGACTGACTAGTCTTGGGGTGGAGACCCAGTACTTC. As protein: CATSRLTSLGVETQYF.

This chain links TRBV4-3 with TRBJ2-2, with 11 bases fitting TRBD2. The germline V gene has CDR1 LGHNA and CDR2 YSLEER. This CDR3 has 20 residues. The V segment lost 4 bases and the J segment 0 bases; nucleotides outside the gene matches: 13. The CDR3 region has the DNA TGCGCCAGCAGCCTACGCTTGGGACTAGCGGAATTCGCGAACACCGGGGAGCTGTTTTTT. Protein product: CASSLRLGLAEFANTGELFF.

This sequence joins TRBV5-4 and TRBJ2-1; possible D gene TRBD2, 6 bases. The CDR3 extends over 15 amino acids. In germline, CDR1 is SGHNT, CDR2 YYREEE (reference sequence). Trimming removed 4 bases at V and 0 bases at J, with 11 bases between. The CDR3 reads CASSSSGTSYNEQFF. As DNA, the CDR3 is TGTGCCAGCAGCAGTAGCGGTACCTCCTACAATGAGCAGTTCTTC.

The chain joins TRBV20-1 to TRBJ1-1; D is unresolved. Trimming removed 3 bases from V and 6 bases from J, with 8 bases in between. Germline-derived CDR1 and CDR2 are DFQATT and SNEGSKA (reference sequence). The CDR3 is made up of 11 amino acids. CDR3 nucleotide sequence: TGCAGTGCTAGTAACAGACCTGAAGCTTTCTTT. Its translation is CSASNRPEAFF.

V gene TRBV5-8 combines with J gene TRBJ1-5, with D possibly matching TRBD1 (5 bases). The CDR3 length is 16 residues. V was pared by 3 bases and J by 2 bases, with 15 bases between. Germline V gives CDR1 SGHTS, CDR2 YDEGEE. CDR3 nucleotide sequence: TGTGCCAGCAGCTGTCGGTGGGGCCAGGGCAATCAGCCCCAGCATTTT. Translated: CASSCRWGQGNQPQHF.

This clone appeared a single time. The J gene is TRBJ2-5, the V gene TRBV5-6, with 12 bases fitting TRBD2. CDR3 length: 17 amino acids. V lost 4 bases to trimming and J lost 0 bases; unmatched junction nucleotides: 7. CDR1 is SGHDT, CDR2 YYEEEE, per germline. The CDR3 loop reads CASSGELAGGYQETQYF. Here the CDR3 DNA reads TGTGCCAGCAGCGGGGAGCTAGCGGGAGGGTACCAAGAGACCCAGTACTTC.

The gene calls are TRBV28 and TRBJ1-5, with 11 bases aligning to TRBD1. V dropped 4 bases and J dropped 2; count of bases not matched to a gene: 4. This CDR3 is 16 amino acids long. Germline V gene lookup returns CDR1 MDHEN and CDR2 SYDVKM. Here the CDR3 DNA reads TGTGCCAGCAGTTACGGACAGGGGGCGTGCAATCAGCCCCAGCATTTT. Translating gives CASSYGQGACNQPQHF.

J is TRBJ2-1 and V is TRBV10-3; TRBD2 matches at 9 bases. From germline, CDR1 is ENHRY and CDR2 SYGVKD. The CDR3 has 16 residues. V lost 0 bases to trimming and J lost 9 bases; unmatched junction nucleotides: 9. CDR3 sequence (DNA): TGTGCCATCAGTGAGTCGGCTAGCGGGATTCGCACTGAGCAGTTCTTC. It encodes CAISESASGIRTEQFF.

J is TRBJ2-4 and V is TRBV2, with 8 bases matching TRBD1. The CDR3 length is 11 residues. With V trimmed by 8 bases and J by 15 bases, 9 bases remained unmatched. Germline assignment: CDR1 SNHLY and CDR2 FYNNEI. For the CDR3, the DNA is TGTGCCAGCGTCCTCAGGGGGCTGGGGTACTTC. Its translation: CASVLRGLGYF.

This chain connects TRBV5-1 to TRBJ2-7; 9 nucleotides match TRBD2. Germline CDR1 reads SGHRS; CDR2 reads YFSETQ. There are 15 residues in the CDR3. V dropped 4 bases and J dropped 5; count of bases not matched to a gene: 10. CDR3 residues: CASSNPEREENEQYF. The CDR3 coding sequence is TGCGCCAGCAGCAACCCCGAGCGGGAGGAGAACGAGCAGTACTTC.

The gene calls are TRBV7-9 and TRBJ2-1, with 11 bases that match TRBD2. The CDR3 length is 18 residues. V lost 0 bases to trimming and J lost 6 bases; unmatched junction nucleotides: 10. CDR1 SEHNR and CDR2 FQNEAQ come from the germline V gene (reference sequence). The chain's CDR3 is CASSLAGIEGLAVNEQFF. The CDR3 nucleotides are TGTGCCAGCAGCTTAGCGGGCATAGAGGGACTAGCGGTCAATGAGCAGTTCTTC.

The V and J genes are TRBV18 and TRBJ2-7, with 8 nucleotides matching TRBD1. J was trimmed by 2 bases and V by 3 bases; bases with no gene match: 6. This CDR3 spans 15 amino acids. Germline CDR1 reads KGHSH; CDR2 reads LQKENI. The CDR3 DNA reads as TGTGCCAGCTCACCGGGCGGACAGGGAACCTACGAGCAGTACTTC. This translates into CASSPGGQGTYEQYF.

CDR3 nucleotide sequence: TGTGCCAGCAGCTTTGGGATCATACTAGCGGTGGAGGAGTCCTACGAGCAGTACTTC. It encodes CASSFGIILAVEESYEQYF. V and J are TRBV12-1 and TRBJ2-7; the D call TRBD2 from the table was never checked on the DNA. TRBV12-1 is a recognized pseudogene. This CDR3 is 19 amino acids long.

In this sample, this clone turned up once. The chain uses TRBV6-1 and TRBJ2-5; D is perhaps TRBD1 (6 bases). V dropped 2 bases and J dropped 1 base, with 11 bases sitting between them. Germline V gives CDR1 MNHNS, CDR2 SASEGT. The CDR3 is 15 amino acids. The CDR3, as DNA: TGTGCCAGCAGTGAAATGGGACAACCCCAAGAGACCCAGTACTTC. Translating it yields CASSEMGQPQETQYF.

This clone was seen a handful of times. The V and J genes are TRBV6-6 and TRBJ1-2; no reliable D call. V lost 2 bases and J lost 13, with 17 bases in between. Per germline, CDR1 MNHNY and CDR2 SVGAGI (reference sequence). This CDR3 has 13 residues. The CDR3 region is CASSYSQIEATTF. The DNA for the CDR3 is TGTGCCAGCAGTTACAGTCAGATCGAGGCTACCACCTTC.

J is TRBJ2-4 and V is TRBV4-2; D gene uncertain. CDR3 length equals 16 residues. V was trimmed by 0 bases and J by 6 bases, leaving 15 bases between them. Germline V gene data show CDR1 as LGHNA and CDR2 as YNFKEQ. CDR3 region: CASSQDFGDSPNIQYF. The CDR3 DNA is TGTGCCAGCAGCCAAGATTTCGGAGACTCCCCAAACATTCAGTACTTC.

The chain recombines TRBV5-4 with TRBJ2-1; 9 positions match TRBD1. The germline V gene encodes CDR1 SGHNT and CDR2 YYREEE (reference sequence). CDR3 length: 16 residues. V was pared by 4 bases and J by 15 bases, with 20 bases of the junction left unmatched. The CDR3, as DNA: TGTGCCAGCAGCGAAGGAGGGACAGGGAGACTTAGAAGTAGGTTCTTC. As protein: CASSEGGTGRLRSRFF.

The V gene is TRBV7-3, the J gene TRBJ2-7, with a weak D call TRBD2 (6 bases). V was pared by 5 bases and J by 7 bases, with 15 bases between. The CDR3 contains 13 residues. The germline gives CDR1 SGHTA, CDR2 FQGTGA. The DNA for the CDR3 is TGTGCCAGCAGCCCCCACCAGGAGGGGGAGCAGTACTTC. Translating it yields CASSPHQEGEQYF.